These 10 T cell receptor beta chains were sequenced from one sample in a study of cytomegalovirus exposure and HLA in healthy donors. PCR primers comprised 60 Vbeta and 13 Jbeta primers. The assay was immunoSEQ multiplex PCR, and TCRdb's table has in-frame clones only and misses some. The sample has 84,000 or so clones, about 88% seen once; the top ten hold 2.4%. Sequencing input: PBMCs. Receptors were obtained from a woman in her forties or fifties in good health and CMV-seronegative.

This clone showed up just once. The chain carries TRBV2 and TRBJ2-7; TRBD1 might be the D (6 bases). CDR1 SNHLY and CDR2 FYNNEI come from the germline V gene. The ends were cut back, 10 bases at V and 5 bases at J, with 15 bases in the middle. The CDR3 extends over 12 amino acids. CDR3 loop: CAIGRGSHEQYV. The CDR3, as DNA: TGTGCCATCGGTAGGGGGAGCCACGAGCAGTACGTC.

The V call is TRBV25-1, the J call TRBJ2-1, with 11 bases identical to TRBD2. The length of the CDR3 is 15 residues. The germline gives CDR1 MGHDK, CDR2 SYGVNS. V was pared by 8 bases and J by 8 bases, with 11 bases of the junction left unmatched. As DNA, the CDR3 is TGTGCCAGCTCACTAGCGGGGGACCCCAATGATGAGCAGTTCTTC. Protein: CASSLAGDPNDEQFF.

This clone is medium-sized in the sample. CDR3 protein: CASSARDRGRGNEQFF. In DNA, the CDR3 is TGCGCCAGCAGCGCGAGGGACAGGGGGCGAGGGAATGAGCAGTTCTTC. V gene TRBV5-1 combines with J gene TRBJ2-1; 12 bases fit TRBD1. The CDR3 loop spans 16 amino acids. Germline V lookup: CDR1 SGHRS, CDR2 YFSETQ. V gave up 4 bases and J gave up 7 bases; unmatched junction bases: 9.

V usage is TRBV28 and J usage is TRBJ1-4; D is ambiguous. V lost 6 bases, J lost 2 bases, and 16 bases lay in between. The CDR3 is 16 residues long. Germline V gene data show CDR1 as MDHEN and CDR2 as SYDVKM. The CDR3 nucleotides read TGTGCCAGCAGCGACCCGAACGGAGGCACTAATGAAAAACTGTTTTTT. Residues: CASSDPNGGTNEKLFF.

In nucleotides, the CDR3 is TGTGCCAGCAGCAAAGCTGGTTGCGGGGGGGCCGGCTACGAGCAGTACGTC. Translating gives CASSKAGCGGAGYEQYV. The V call is TRBV21-1, the J call TRBJ2-7; TRBD2, the table's D call, was not compared with the DNA. TRBV21-1 is given as a pseudogene. The CDR3 totals 17 residues.

The chain carries TRBV2 and TRBJ2-5, with TRBD1 matching 9 bases. CDR3 length: 15 amino acids. With V trimmed by 6 bases and J by 6 bases, 11 bases remained unmatched. The germline V gene has CDR1 SNHLY and CDR2 FYNNEI. The CDR3 DNA reads TGTGCCAGCAGACCTACGACAGGGGGGGGAAAGACCCAGTACTTC. It codes for CASRPTTGGGKTQYF.

This clone was found once. This chain joins TRBV13 and TRBJ2-5, with D perhaps matching TRBD1 (5 bases). V lost 7 bases and J lost 3, with 15 bases in between. The CDR3 runs to 14 residues. Germline CDR1 and CDR2: PRHDT and FYEKMQ (reference sequence). CDR3 sequence reads: CASTNQGGKETQYF. CDR3 coding DNA: TGTGCCAGCACCAATCAGGGTGGCAAAGAGACCCAGTACTTC. Drawing the rest from reference TRBV13 and TRBJ2-5, the complete variable domain is AAGVIQSPRHLIKEKRETATLKCYPIPRHDTVYWYQQGPGQDPQFLISFYEKMQSDKGSIPDRFSAQQFSDYHSELNMSSLELGDSALYFCASTNQGGKETQYFGPGTRLLVL.

The rearrangement joins TRBV7-3 to TRBJ2-1; 7 nucleotides line up with TRBD2. The CDR3 contains 14 residues. Germline CDR1 reads SGHTA; CDR2 reads FQGTGA. V lost 2 bases, J lost 6 bases, and 4 bases stayed unmatched. The CDR3, as DNA: TGTGCCAGCAGCTTAGGGCGGGGGAGCAATGAGCAGTTCTTC. It encodes CASSLGRGSNEQFF.

V is TRBV4-2 and J is TRBJ2-7; D is perhaps TRBD2 (5 bases). V lost 0 bases and J lost 9, with 18 bases in between. This CDR3 comprises 15 residues. In germline, CDR1 is LGHNA, CDR2 YNFKEQ. The CDR3 sequence: CASSQDRAAAYGQYF. DNA for the CDR3: TGTGCCAGCAGCCAAGACCGAGCGGCTGCCTATGGGCAGTACTTC.

Worth noting for this clone: Other nucleotide sequences in the sample specify the same CDR3. J is TRBJ2-1 and V is TRBV5-1; 11 bases match TRBD2. The CDR3 totals 15 residues. Per germline, CDR1 SGHRS and CDR2 YFSETQ. J was trimmed by 4 bases and V by 4 bases; bases with no gene match: 4. Here the CDR3 reads CASSITSGSYNEQFF. In DNA form, the CDR3 reads TGCGCCAGCAGCATAACTAGCGGGAGTTACAATGAGCAGTTCTTC. The entire variable domain, with the rest obtained from reference TRBV5-1 and TRBJ2-1, is as follows: KAGVTQTPRYLIKTRGQQVTLSCSPISGHRSVSWYQQTPGQGLQFLFEYFSETQRNKGNFPGRFSGRQFSNSRSEMNVSTLELGDSALYLCASSITSGSYNEQFFGPGTRLTVL.